This entry lists 27 T cell receptor beta chains sequenced from one sample in a study of low-dose radiotherapy and immunotherapy resistance in tumors. First-strand cDNA relied on TRAV- and TRBV-specific primers spanning alpha and beta chains. For amplifying TCRs, the PCR ran for about 20 cycles with Phusion, which was used together with a constant-region primer and the adapter on the V primers. Each CDR3 protein gets one entry after TCRdb re-called the reads with MiXCR. The sample shows about 13,000 distinct CDR3 sequences, about 74% of them seen only once. The receptor source for this set is a human donor with advanced metastatic prostate, ovarian, gallbladder or colorectal cancer (not recorded which). This table probably holds off-target reads from a library built for another chain.

The rearrangement uses TRBV9 and TRBJ2-1, with 8 bases matching TRBD1. CDR1 is SGDLS, CDR2 YYNGEE, per germline. The length of the CDR3 is 13 residues. The V and J ends lost 9 bases and 4 bases, in that order; junction bases with no gene match: 6. CDR3 nucleotides: TGTGCCACTCCGGGACAGGCGTACAATGAGCAGTTCTTC. It encodes CATPGQAYNEQFF.

V is TRBV4-2 and J is TRBJ1-2; TRBD1 is a possible D gene (5 bases). CDR1 LGHNA and CDR2 YNFKEQ come from the germline V gene. V was cut by 1 base and J by 5 bases, with 11 bases left in between. The CDR3 spans 14 residues. CDR3 DNA: TGTGCCAGCAGCCAAGTTGGGGGGGGTTATGGCTACACCTTC. Residues: CASSQVGGGYGYTF.

The chain joins TRBV5-6 to TRBJ2-1, with D hard to call. Trimming took 4 bases from V and 4 from J, leaving 24 bases between them. The CDR3 loop spans 18 amino acids. Germline values: CDR1 SGHDT, CDR2 YYEEEE. The CDR3 sequence: CASSPPGLPAEQYNEQFF. The CDR3 nucleotides are TGTGCCAGCAGCCCCCCTGGGCTACCTGCTGAACAATACAATGAGCAGTTCTTC. The entire variable domain, with the rest obtained from reference TRBV5-6 and TRBJ2-1, is as follows: DAGVTQSPTHLIKTRGQQVTLRCSPKSGHDTVSWYQQALGQGPQFIFQYYEEEERQRGNFPDRFSGHQFPNYSSELNVNALLLGDSALYLCASSPPGLPAEQYNEQFFGPGTRLTVL.

This clonotype was counted a single time. V usage is TRBV14 and J usage is TRBJ2-2, with D tentatively TRBD2 (5 bases). CDR1 is SGHDN, CDR2 FVKESK, per germline. CDR3 length: 15 amino acids. Trimming pared 3 bases from V and 6 bases from J, leaving 14 bases between. In nucleotides, the CDR3 is TGTGCCAGCAGCCAGAGGGATATCCTTTCCGGGGAGCTGTTTTTT. Translated: CASSQRDILSGELFF. Full variable domain (rest looked up from reference TRBV14 and TRBJ2-2): EAGVTQFPSHSVIEKGQTVTLRCDPISGHDNLYWYRRVMGKEIKFLLHFVKESKQDESGMPNNRFLAERTGGTYSTLKVQPAELEDSGVYFCASSQRDILSGELFFGEGSRLTVL.

J is TRBJ2-3 and V is TRBV6-2 or TRBV6-3; D is perhaps TRBD2 (7 bases). This CDR3 has 13 amino acids. Germline assignment: CDR1 MNHEY and CDR2 SVGEGT. Deletions cut 5 bases from V and 7 bases from J, with 13 bases between. CDR3 bases: TGTGCCAGCAGTGGGGGGGGGCCATATACGCAGTATTTT. It codes for CASSGGGPYTQYF.

The rearrangement links TRBV18 to TRBJ2-1; D gene uncertain. Per the germline V gene, CDR1 is KGHSH and CDR2 is LQKENI. V was pared by 0 bases and J by 9 bases, with 3 bases between. The CDR3 has 11 amino acids. The CDR3 region is CASSPPGEQFF. The CDR3, as DNA: TGTGCCAGCTCACCACCCGGTGAGCAGTTCTTC.

The rearrangement uses TRBV2 and TRBJ1-4; no definite D call. This CDR3 has 14 amino acids. Germline V gene lookup returns CDR1 SNHLY and CDR2 FYNNEI. The V end was cut by 4 bases, the J end by 0 bases, with 6 bases between. This CDR3 reads CASSAATTNEKLFF. The DNA for the CDR3 is TGTGCCAGCAGTGCTGCGACAACTAATGAAAAACTGTTTTTT.

CDR3 nucleotides: TGTGCCAGCTCGAGCGGGGTCGACAATGAGCAGTTCTTC. Encoded protein: CASSSGVDNEQFF. The chain is built from TRBV9 and TRBJ2-1; 7 nucleotides match TRBD2. This CDR3 is built from 13 residues. Germline V gives CDR1 SGDLS, CDR2 YYNGEE. J was trimmed by 5 bases and V by 7 bases; bases with no gene match: 6. The entire variable domain, with the rest obtained from reference TRBV9 and TRBJ2-1, is as follows: DSGVTQTPKHLITATGQRVTLRCSPRSGDLSVYWYQQSLDQGLQFLIQYYNGEERAKGNILERFSAQQFPDLHSELNLSSLELGDSALYFCASSSGVDNEQFFGPGTRLTVL.

The count of this clonotype is one. The chain couples TRBV29-1 to TRBJ2-5; D perhaps matches TRBD1 (5 bases). In germline, CDR1 is SQVTM, CDR2 ANQGSEA. The CDR3 has 13 residues. Trimming stripped 8 bases from V and 2 bases from J, with 15 bases between. The CDR3 region has the DNA TGCAGCTCAAGGGGCTGGAGTCAAGAGACCCAGTACTTC. Translated: CSSRGWSQETQYF.

The chain recombines TRBV20-1 with TRBJ2-3; D is perhaps TRBD1 or TRBD2 (6 bases each). V gave up 2 bases and J gave up 6 bases, with 15 bases separating them. The length of the CDR3 is 14 residues. Per germline, CDR1 DFQATT and CDR2 SNEGSKA (reference sequence). In nucleotides, the CDR3 is TGCAGTGCTAGAAGGGGGGCCGGGGCGGATACGCAGTATTTT. Encoded protein: CSARRGAGADTQYF.

This chain uses TRBV24-1 with TRBJ2-3, with 7 positions matching TRBD1. Looked up from germline, CDR1 is KGHDR and CDR2 is SFDVKD. The CDR3 covers 14 residues. Trimming removed 2 bases from V and 4 bases from J; junction bases left unmatched: 2. Written as DNA, the CDR3 is TGTGCCACCAGTGATTGGGACAGTCCAGATACGCAGTATTTT. Translated, it gives CATSDWDSPDTQYF.

The chain employs TRBV9 and TRBJ2-1; TRBD2 is a possible D gene (5 bases). V dropped 2 bases and J dropped 6 bases, with 9 bases sitting between them. The CDR3 covers 13 residues. Germline CDR1 SGDLS, CDR2 YYNGEE. CDR3 sequence reads: CASSVGVSNEQFF. CDR3 coding DNA: TGTGCCAGCAGCGTCGGGGTCTCCAATGAGCAGTTCTTC.

This clonotype was detected only once. The chain joins TRBV29-1 to TRBJ2-3; 7 nucleotides align to TRBD1. Germline CDR1 is SQVTM and CDR2 is ANQGSEA. The ends lost 0 bases at V and 4 bases at J; junction bases unmatched: 10. There are 16 residues in the CDR3. The chain's CDR3 is CSVEEGPTGASDTQYF. CDR3 nucleotides: TGCAGCGTTGAAGAGGGGCCCACAGGGGCCTCAGATACGCAGTATTTT.

This clonotype was detected only a few times. The chain couples TRBV24-1 to TRBJ1-1; D is undetermined. CDR1 and CDR2 (germline): KGHDR, SFDVKD. Trimming took 7 bases from V and 5 from J, leaving 22 bases between them. CDR3 length: 16 amino acids. CDR3 residues: CATRDPFPVAGTEAFF. In DNA, the CDR3 is TGTGCCACCAGAGACCCTTTTCCGGTGGCGGGGACTGAAGCTTTCTTT.

The chain has TRBV27 and TRBJ2-1; D possibly corresponds to TRBD2 (6 bases). Germline CDR1 reads MNHEY; CDR2 reads SMNVEV (reference sequence). The ends were cut back, 4 bases at V and 9 bases at J, with 13 bases in the middle. This CDR3 region has 13 residues. The CDR3 bases are TGTGCCAGCAGTTCCGGGACTTTTGCTGAGCAGTTCTTC. Encoded protein: CASSSGTFAEQFF.

The CDR3 sequence is CASSGADTDTQYF. CDR3 nucleotides: TGTGCCAGCAGTGGGGCGGACACAGATACGCAGTATTTT. The gene calls are TRBV12-3 or TRBV12-4 and TRBJ2-3, with D perhaps matching TRBD1 (5 bases). The CDR3 covers 13 residues. The V end was cut by 5 bases, the J end by 2 bases, with 8 bases between.

The chain joins TRBV3-1 to TRBJ1-2; D is ambiguous. The CDR3 is 12 residues long. Germline V gene sequence: CDR1 LGHDT, CDR2 YNNKEL (reference sequence). V shed 3 bases and J shed 8 bases, with 10 bases lying between them. CDR3 amino acids: CASSHWESGYTF. CDR3 sequence (DNA): TGTGCCAGCAGCCACTGGGAGAGCGGCTACACCTTC. The complete variable domain, with remaining parts taken from reference TRBV3-1 and TRBJ1-2, reads DTAVSQTPKYLVTQMGNDKSIKCEQNLGHDTMYWYKQDSKKFLKIMFSYNNKELIINETVPNRFSPKSPDKAHLNLHINSLELGDSAVYFCASSHWESGYTFGSGTRLTVV.

The genes are TRBV6-2 or TRBV6-3 and TRBJ1-3, with D tentatively TRBD1 (6 bases). CDR3 size: 16 residues. Trimming left V 5 bases short and J 0 bases short, with 14 bases between. Germline V gene sequence: CDR1 MNHEY, CDR2 SVGEGT. The CDR3 sequence is CASSITGPSSGNTIYF. Written as DNA, the CDR3 is TGTGCCAGCAGTATTACAGGGCCGAGCTCTGGAAACACCATATATTTT.

This clonotype was picked up a small number of times. The genes are TRBV19 and TRBJ1-1; 7 bases fit TRBD1. Trimming at V came to 5 bases and at J to 6 bases, leaving 18 bases not matched to a gene. Germline CDR1 and CDR2: LNHDA and SQIVND (reference sequence). This CDR3 comprises 17 residues. CDR3 loop: CASSGYRGMGGGAEAFF. For the CDR3, the DNA is TGTGCCAGTAGTGGATACAGGGGTATGGGTGGAGGCGCTGAAGCTTTCTTT.

The chain recombines TRBV11-3 with TRBJ2-5; TRBD2 matches at 8 bases. CDR3 length equals 13 residues. V gave up 5 bases and J gave up 5 bases; unmatched junction bases: 4. Germline V gene sequence: CDR1 SGHNT, CDR2 YENEEA. Here the CDR3 reads CASSPGLGETQYF. The CDR3 DNA follows: TGTGCCAGCAGCCCGGGACTAGGGGAGACCCAGTACTTC.

The chain is built from TRBV3-1 and TRBJ1-4; D remains unclear. V gave up 0 bases and J gave up 0 bases, with 5 bases separating them. The CDR3 is 15 amino acids. The germline CDR1 and CDR2 sequences are LGHDT and YNNKEL (reference sequence). CDR3: CASSQDAATNEKLFF. CDR3 coding DNA: TGTGCCAGCAGCCAAGACGCCGCAACTAATGAAAAACTGTTTTTT.

This rearrangement joins TRBV5-5 to TRBJ2-5; the D gene could be TRBD1 or TRBD2 (5 bases each). This CDR3 has 15 residues. Germline CDR1 and CDR2: SGHKS and YYEKEE (reference sequence). The V gene lost 1 base and the J gene lost 5 bases, with 15 bases spanning the gap. CDR3 nucleotide sequence: TGTGCCAGCAGCTTGAGGGGAGCCAGTGGGGAGACCCAGTACTTC. Translated, it gives CASSLRGASGETQYF.

The chain carries TRBV3-1 and TRBJ2-7; D possibly corresponds to TRBD1 (5 bases). Trimming shortened V by 3 bases and J by 2 bases, and 8 bases separated the two germline ends. The germline V gene encodes CDR1 LGHDT and CDR2 YNNKEL (reference sequence). The CDR3 covers 13 residues. The CDR3 reads CASSQGQPYEQYF. The CDR3 DNA is TGTGCCAGCAGCCAGGGGCAGCCCTACGAGCAGTACTTC.

The rearrangement uses TRBV20-1 and TRBJ2-1; 10 nucleotides align to TRBD1. V was pared by 6 bases and J by 7 bases, with 9 bases of the junction left unmatched. Germline V CDR1 and CDR2: DFQATT, SNEGSKA (reference sequence). This CDR3 has 14 amino acids. CDR3 residues: CSASRDRGRNEQFF. The CDR3 DNA is TGCAGTGCCAGCCGGGACAGGGGTCGGAATGAGCAGTTCTTC.

This chain links TRBV5-1 with TRBJ2-7, with TRBD1 matching 7 bases. The junction had 6 bases not matched to a gene; V was cut back by 0 bases and J by 6 bases. The germline CDR1 and CDR2 sequences are SGHRS and YFSETQ. The CDR3 contains 14 residues. The CDR3 DNA reads TGCGCCAGCAGCTTGGGACAGGGCCCAAGCGAGCAGTACTTC. Its translation is CASSLGQGPSEQYF.

The chain is built from TRBV18 and TRBJ2-2, with D possibly being TRBD2 (6 bases). The length of the CDR3 is 14 residues. The germline V and J ends were trimmed by 5 bases and 5 bases, with 12 bases remaining between them. The germline V gene has CDR1 KGHSH and CDR2 LQKENI. This CDR3 reads CASSTGLRTGELFF. CDR3 in DNA: TGTGCCAGCTCAACGGGACTCCGGACCGGGGAGCTGTTTTTT.

This chain joins TRBV5-1 and TRBJ1-1, with D perhaps matching TRBD1 (5 bases). Germline V gene data show CDR1 as SGHRS and CDR2 as YFSETQ. The CDR3 sequence is 14 residues long. V was clipped by 5 bases and J by 0 bases, with 11 bases between them. CDR3 loop: CASRGGALNTEAFF. In DNA form, the CDR3 reads TGCGCCAGCAGGGGCGGGGCACTGAACACTGAAGCTTTCTTT.